This T cell receptor (beta chain) was found in a study of OX40 agonist ivuxolimab in advanced cancers. Looking at the study overall: In this cohort, patients received ivuxolimab, an agonistic anti-OX40 (CD134) antibody. Ivuxolimab doses were 0.01, 0.1, 0.3, 1.5, 3 or 10 mg/kg every 2 weeks. Enrolled patients in dose escalation had cancers that were hepatocellular carcinoma, melanoma, renal cell or head and neck cancer.

Study-wide points: Antigen specificity was not determined for the expanded peripheral T cells.

Here immunoSEQ multiplex PCR was the method, and the copy in TCRdb shows in-frame clones only, minus some. This table has roughly 100,000 clones, roughly nine tenths appearing once. As for this clone: Its matching antigen is unknown. The same CDR3 arises from other DNA sequences in this sample as well.

Sequences were derived from CD4+ or CD8+ T cells sorted from blood, sampled in a trial of the OX40 agonist ivuxolimab. This receptor was identified in an adult with an advanced solid tumor such as melanoma, head and neck, liver or kidney cancer.

DNA for the CDR3: TGCGCCAGCCAGGGATCTGGAAACACCATATATTTT. This gives the protein CASQGSGNTIYF. This chain links TRBV5-1 with TRBJ1-3, with D perhaps matching TRBD1 (5 bases). This CDR3 is 12 amino acids long. Per germline, CDR1 SGHRS and CDR2 YFSETQ. Trimming took 7 bases from V and 1 from J, leaving 6 bases between them.